The 21 T cell receptor beta chains below come from one sample, sequenced in a study of T cell repertoires in cytomegalovirus infection. TCRdb reprocessed the reads with MiXCR, giving one entry per CDR3 protein. The table lists about 300,000 distinct CDR3 sequences, roughly a quarter of them singletons. Sequencing was performed on PBMCs. These receptors were collected from a human donor in good health (CMV status not recorded). Some clones in this sample may be carry-over from other donors' samples.

This clonotype has a count of ten or more. The CDR3 DNA reads TGTGCCAGCAGCTTGGGACTAGCGGCCTCCAGGGGTGGGGCCAACGTCCTGACTTTC. Amino acids: CASSLGLAASRGGANVLTF. The chain joins TRBV5-5 to TRBJ2-6, with TRBD2 identical over 9 bases. This CDR3 spans 19 amino acids. Germline lookup yields CDR1 SGHKS and CDR2 YYEKEE (reference sequence). V shed 0 bases, J shed 3 bases, and the junction held 10 bases outside the gene matches.

Ten or more counts support this clonotype. This chain connects TRBV7-2 to TRBJ2-7, with a tentative D call TRBD2 (6 bases). The CDR3 runs to 14 residues. The V end was cut by 2 bases, the J end by 5 bases, with 13 bases between. Germline V gene data show CDR1 as SGHTA and CDR2 as FQGNSA. CDR3 DNA sequence: TGTGCCAGCAGCTTACAGGAGGGGTTCCACGAGCAGTACTTC. Protein sequence: CASSLQEGFHEQYF.

This clonotype has a handful of counts. The V gene is TRBV28, the J gene TRBJ2-5; no firm D call. CDR3 size: 14 residues. V was pared by 4 bases and J by 5 bases, with 14 bases between. Germline V gives CDR1 MDHEN, CDR2 SYDVKM. CDR3 bases: TGTGCCAGCAGTTCAGTCGGACGTCTGGAGACCCAGTACTTC. Residues: CASSSVGRLETQYF.

The gene calls are TRBV6-2 or TRBV6-3 and TRBJ2-1; 7 nucleotides align to TRBD1. CDR1 is MNHEY, CDR2 SVGEGT, per germline. The CDR3 is 14 residues long. The V gene end was trimmed by 4 bases and the J gene end by 6 bases; junction bases not matched to a gene: 6. The CDR3 loop is CASSLGQTPNEQFF. The CDR3 region has the DNA TGTGCCAGCAGTTTGGGACAGACGCCCAATGAGCAGTTCTTC.

In regard to this clonotype: This CDR3 fails to terminate in the conserved phenylalanine or tryptophan, so it likely reflects a read error. The rearrangement uses TRBV28 and TRBJ1-2; TRBD1 aligns across 9 bases. After removal of 6 bases from V and 5 bases from J, the junction contained 7 bases not matched to a gene. Germline V gives CDR1 MDHEN, CDR2 SYDVKM. This CDR3 comprises 14 residues. The CDR3 coding sequence is TGTGCCAGCAGCCCCGGGACAGGGAGATATGGCTACACCCTC. It is translated as CASSPGTGRYGYTL.

Concerning this clonotype: A much larger clone differs by one base, so this may be a read error. This chain uses TRBV5-6 with TRBJ1-1, with 7 bases aligning to TRBD1. This CDR3 comprises 13 residues. Looked up from germline, CDR1 is SGHDT and CDR2 is YYEEEE. The V segment lost 4 bases and the J segment 4 bases; nucleotides outside the gene matches: 4. CDR3 nucleotide sequence: TGTGCCAGCAGCCTGACAGGGTTCACTGAAGCTTTCTTT. Its protein is CASSLTGFTEAFF.

Only a few counts were recorded for this clonotype. The chain links TRBV12-3 or TRBV12-4 to TRBJ2-7, with D possibly TRBD1 on 6 matching bases. The germline V and J ends were trimmed by 1 base and 5 bases, with 24 bases remaining between them. The CDR3 spans 18 residues. In nucleotides, the CDR3 is TGTGCCAGCAGTTTAGTTGCCCCCCAACTACAGGGATCCAACGAGCAGTACTTC. Translated, it gives CASSLVAPQLQGSNEQYF.

This clonotype was seen more than once but under ten times. The chain carries TRBV6-6 and TRBJ2-7; unclear D gene. There are 12 residues in the CDR3. Per germline, CDR1 MNHNY and CDR2 SVGAGI (reference sequence). V lost 6 bases and J lost 7, with 13 bases in between. As DNA, the CDR3 is TGTGCCAGCAGACGTCAGGATCGGGAGCAGTACTTC. Translation gives CASRRQDREQYF.

Note on this clonotype: This may be a read error, as it is one base from a much larger clone. In nucleotides, the CDR3 is TGTGCCAGCAGCTTGGGGAGCTCCTATAATTCACTCCTCCACTTT. Translation: CASSLGSSYNSLLHF. The chain links TRBV5-4 to TRBJ1-6; D is unclear. This CDR3 has 15 amino acids. Germline loops: CDR1 SGHNT, CDR2 YYREEE (reference sequence).

This rearrangement joins TRBV28 to TRBJ2-7, with TRBD2 as a possible D gene (6 bases). Per the germline V gene, CDR1 is MDHEN and CDR2 is SYDVKM. The CDR3 consists of 14 residues. The germline V and J ends were trimmed by 2 bases and 4 bases, with 12 bases remaining between them. The CDR3 protein is CASSLTLGGYEQYF. The CDR3 nucleotides read TGTGCCAGCAGTTTAACACTTGGGGGGTACGAGCAGTACTTC.

V is TRBV20-1 and J is TRBJ2-7, with D tentatively TRBD1 or TRBD2 (5 bases each). V was cut by 1 base and J by 1 base, with 11 bases left in between. The CDR3 consists of 14 residues. Germline CDR1 is DFQATT and CDR2 is SNEGSKA (reference sequence). This CDR3 is CSARVRGVSYEQYF. Written as DNA, the CDR3 is TGCAGTGCTAGAGTCCGAGGGGTATCCTACGAGCAGTACTTC.

This clonotype showed up just a few times. This chain links TRBV7-6 with TRBJ2-3; D possibly corresponds to TRBD1 (6 bases). The CDR3 totals 15 residues. V lost 4 bases and J 8 bases, leaving 19 bases between the germline ends. Germline V CDR1 and CDR2: SGHVS, FNYEAQ. This CDR3 is CASSSSGATSATQYF. The CDR3 bases are TGTGCCAGCAGCTCTTCAGGGGCCACCTCTGCTACGCAGTATTTT.

The chain couples TRBV4-1 to TRBJ1-2; D gene uncertain. V dropped 1 base and J dropped 7 bases, with 13 bases sitting between them. The CDR3 length is 14 residues. Germline V lookup: CDR1 MGHRA, CDR2 YSYEKL. CDR3 sequence reads: CASSQVIGRSGYTF. The CDR3 DNA is TGCGCCAGCAGCCAAGTTATAGGGCGGAGTGGCTACACCTTC.

This clonotype was detected many times. The genes are TRBV6-2 or TRBV6-3 and TRBJ2-1, with 10 bases lining up with TRBD1. V dropped 6 bases and J dropped 10; count of bases not matched to a gene: 9. Germline V gene sequence: CDR1 MNHEY, CDR2 SVGEGT. The CDR3 length is 14 residues. Here the CDR3 DNA reads TGTGCCAGCAGACGACAGGGGGCGCAGGACGAGCAGTTCTTC. Translating it yields CASRRQGAQDEQFF.

This clonotype was seen many times. V usage is TRBV7-2 and J usage is TRBJ1-1; D is ambiguous. This CDR3 has 11 residues. Per the germline V gene, CDR1 is SGHTA and CDR2 is FQGNSA. Trimming shortened V by 6 bases and J by 10 bases, and 12 bases separated the two germline ends. This CDR3 reads CASSPGLGAFF. The CDR3 bases are TGTGCCAGCAGTCCAGGACTGGGAGCTTTCTTT.

This clonotype has more than one count but fewer than ten. The chain has TRBV24-1 and TRBJ2-5; D not resolved. The CDR3 loop spans 16 amino acids. From germline, CDR1 is KGHDR and CDR2 SFDVKD. The ends were cut back, 0 bases at V and 3 bases at J, with 13 bases in the middle. The CDR3 DNA is TGTGCCACCAGTGATTTGCAGCCAGGAGCTAAAGAGACCCAGTACTTC. Its protein product is CATSDLQPGAKETQYF.

This clonotype has a count of ten or more. The gene calls are TRBV12-3 or TRBV12-4 and TRBJ2-7; D might be TRBD2 (6 bases). V was pared by 5 bases and J by 3 bases, with 11 bases between. CDR3 length: 13 residues. Written as DNA, the CDR3 is TGTGCCAGCAGTCTCGGGACTTACTACGAGCAGTACTTC. It translates to CASSLGTYYEQYF.

Only one count was recorded for this clonotype. The rearrangement joins TRBV20-1 to TRBJ2-4, with D perhaps assigned TRBD1 or TRBD2 (6 bases each). Germline CDR1 is DFQATT and CDR2 is SNEGSKA (reference sequence). CDR3 length equals 14 residues. The V and J ends lost 6 bases and 3 bases respectively, with 15 bases between them. The CDR3 sequence is CSAPRGVHKNIQYF. The CDR3 DNA follows: TGCAGTGCCCCGAGGGGGGTCCACAAAAACATTCAGTACTTC.

This clonotype showed up many times. The chain combines TRBV7-7 with TRBJ2-5, with 8 bases lining up with TRBD2. Trimming at V came to 1 base and at J to 3 bases, leaving 4 bases not matched to a gene. Germline CDR1 and CDR2: SSHAT and FNYEAQ (reference sequence). The length of the CDR3 is 15 residues. The DNA for the CDR3 is TGTGCCAGCAGCTTAGGAGCGGGAGACGAAGAGACCCAGTACTTC. Amino acids: CASSLGAGDEETQYF.

This clonotype was seen a few times. The J gene is TRBJ1-6, the V gene TRBV28, with TRBD1 matching 9 bases. This CDR3 contains 14 residues. The ends lost 11 bases at V and 6 bases at J; junction bases unmatched: 8. Germline V gives CDR1 MDHEN, CDR2 SYDVKM. The CDR3 sequence is CASLQGARNSPLHF. CDR3 nucleotides: TGTGCCTCCTTACAGGGGGCGCGTAATTCACCCCTCCACTTT.

The rearrangement links TRBV15 to TRBJ1-1; D unresolved. Germline CDR1 and CDR2: LNHNV and YYDKDF (reference sequence). The V and J ends lost 1 base and 3 bases respectively, with 12 bases between them. This CDR3 region has 15 residues. The CDR3 region is CATSRGRGMDTEAFF. The CDR3 nucleotides are TGTGCCACCAGCAGAGGTAGAGGGATGGACACTGAAGCTTTCTTT.